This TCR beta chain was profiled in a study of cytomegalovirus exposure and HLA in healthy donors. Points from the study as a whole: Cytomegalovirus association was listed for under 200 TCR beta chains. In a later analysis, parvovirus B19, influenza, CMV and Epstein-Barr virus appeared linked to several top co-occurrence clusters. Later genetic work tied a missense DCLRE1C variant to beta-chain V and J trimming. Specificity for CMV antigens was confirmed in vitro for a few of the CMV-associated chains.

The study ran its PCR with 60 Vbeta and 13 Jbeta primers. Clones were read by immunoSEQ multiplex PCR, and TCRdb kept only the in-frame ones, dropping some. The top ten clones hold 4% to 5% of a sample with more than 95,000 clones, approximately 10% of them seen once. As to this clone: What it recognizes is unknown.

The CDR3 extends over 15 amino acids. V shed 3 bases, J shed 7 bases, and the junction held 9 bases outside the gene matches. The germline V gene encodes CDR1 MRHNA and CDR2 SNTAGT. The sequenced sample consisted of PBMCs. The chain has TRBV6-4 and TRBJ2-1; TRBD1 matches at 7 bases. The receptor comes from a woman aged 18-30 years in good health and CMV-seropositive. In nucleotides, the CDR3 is TGTGCCAGCAGTGAAAGGGCCAGGGGGAGAAATGAGCAGTTCTTC. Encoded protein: CASSERARGRNEQFF.